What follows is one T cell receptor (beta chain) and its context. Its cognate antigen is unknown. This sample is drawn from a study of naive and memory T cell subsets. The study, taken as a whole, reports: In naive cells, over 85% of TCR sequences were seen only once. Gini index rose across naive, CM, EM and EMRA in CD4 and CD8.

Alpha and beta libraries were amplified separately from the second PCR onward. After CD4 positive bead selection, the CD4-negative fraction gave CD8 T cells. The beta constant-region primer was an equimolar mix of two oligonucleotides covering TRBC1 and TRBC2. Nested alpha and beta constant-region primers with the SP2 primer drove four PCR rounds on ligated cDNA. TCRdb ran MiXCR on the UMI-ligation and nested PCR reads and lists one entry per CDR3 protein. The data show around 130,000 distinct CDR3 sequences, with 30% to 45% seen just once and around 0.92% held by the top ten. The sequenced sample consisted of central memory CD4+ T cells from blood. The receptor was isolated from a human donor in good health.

In nucleotides, the CDR3 is TGTGCCAGCAGCTCCGGGACAGGGGCAGGAACAGATACGCAGTATTTT. Amino acids: CASSSGTGAGTDTQYF. This sequence joins TRBV5-6 and TRBJ2-3; 10 nucleotides line up with TRBD1. This CDR3 is built from 16 residues. Germline trimming cut 3 bases from V and 3 bases from J; bases unmatched to any gene: 7. The germline gives CDR1 SGHDT, CDR2 YYEEEE. Full variable domain (missing parts from reference TRBV5-6 and TRBJ2-3): DAGVTQSPTHLIKTRGQQVTLRCSPKSGHDTVSWYQQALGQGPQFIFQYYEEEERQRGNFPDRFSGHQFPNYSSELNVNALLLGDSALYLCASSSGTGAGTDTQYFGPGTRLTVL.